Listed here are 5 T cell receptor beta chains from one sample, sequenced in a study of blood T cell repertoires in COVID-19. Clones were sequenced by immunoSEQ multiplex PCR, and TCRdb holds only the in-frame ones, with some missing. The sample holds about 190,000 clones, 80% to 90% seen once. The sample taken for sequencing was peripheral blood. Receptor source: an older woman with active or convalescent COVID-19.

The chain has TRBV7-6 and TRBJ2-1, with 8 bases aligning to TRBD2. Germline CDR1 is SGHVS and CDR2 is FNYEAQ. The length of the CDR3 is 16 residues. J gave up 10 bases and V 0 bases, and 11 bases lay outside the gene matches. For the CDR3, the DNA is TGTGCCAGCAGCTTAGCGGTCGCGGGCGGGGGGAGCGAGCAGTTCTTC. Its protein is CASSLAVAGGGSEQFF.

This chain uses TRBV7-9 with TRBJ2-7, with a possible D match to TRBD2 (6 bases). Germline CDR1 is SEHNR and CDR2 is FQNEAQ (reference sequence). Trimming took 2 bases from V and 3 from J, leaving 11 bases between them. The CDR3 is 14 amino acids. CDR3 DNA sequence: TGTGCCAGCAGCTTAAAGGAGGAGGGCTACGAGCAGTACTTC. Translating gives CASSLKEEGYEQYF.

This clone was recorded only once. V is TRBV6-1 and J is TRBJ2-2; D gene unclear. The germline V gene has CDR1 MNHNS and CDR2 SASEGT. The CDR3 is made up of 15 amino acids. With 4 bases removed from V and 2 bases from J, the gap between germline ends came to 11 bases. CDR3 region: CASSGHSRNTGELFF. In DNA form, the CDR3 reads TGTGCCAGCAGTGGGCACAGCCGAAACACCGGGGAGCTGTTTTTT.

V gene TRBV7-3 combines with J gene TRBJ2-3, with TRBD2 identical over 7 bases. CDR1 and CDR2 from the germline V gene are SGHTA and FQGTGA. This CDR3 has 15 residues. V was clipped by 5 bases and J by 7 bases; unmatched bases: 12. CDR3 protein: CASSLGASGGYTQYF. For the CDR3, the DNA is TGTGCCAGCAGCCTCGGGGCTAGCGGAGGCTATACGCAGTATTTT.

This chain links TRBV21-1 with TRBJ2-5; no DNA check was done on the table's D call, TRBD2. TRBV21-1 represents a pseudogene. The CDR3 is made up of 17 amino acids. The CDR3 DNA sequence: TGTGCCAGCAGCAAATCCCCGGGACTAGCGGGAGAGTACGGCCAGTACTTC. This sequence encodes CASSKSPGLAGEYGQYF.